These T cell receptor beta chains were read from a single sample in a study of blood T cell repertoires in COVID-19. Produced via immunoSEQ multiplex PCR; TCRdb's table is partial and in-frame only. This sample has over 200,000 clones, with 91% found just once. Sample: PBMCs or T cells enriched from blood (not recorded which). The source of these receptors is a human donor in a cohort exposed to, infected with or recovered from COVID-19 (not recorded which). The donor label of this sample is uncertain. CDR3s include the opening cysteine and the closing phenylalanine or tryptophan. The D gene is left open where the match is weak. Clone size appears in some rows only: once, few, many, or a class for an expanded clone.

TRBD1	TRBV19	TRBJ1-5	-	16	CASSTTGGAGNQPQHF	TGTGCCAGTAGCACGACAGGGGGCGCGGGCAATCAGCCCCAGCATTTT
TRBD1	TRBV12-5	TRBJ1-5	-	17	CASGLVLSRGLGQPQHF	TGTGCTAGTGGTTTGGTACTGTCCAGGGGGCTTGGTCAGCCCCAGCATTTT
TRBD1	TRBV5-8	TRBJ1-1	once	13	CASSPDRGAEAFF	TGTGCCAGCAGTCCTGACAGGGGCGCTGAAGCTTTCTTT
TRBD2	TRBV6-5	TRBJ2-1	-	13	CASMSGGYNEQFF	TGTGCCAGCATGAGCGGGGGGTACAATGAGCAGTTCTTC
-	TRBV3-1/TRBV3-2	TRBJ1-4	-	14	CASSQGGGFEKLFF	TGTGCCAGCAGCCAAGGAGGGGGATTTGAAAAACTGTTTTTT
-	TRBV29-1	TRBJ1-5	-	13	CSVATVTDQPQHF	TGCAGCGTTGCGACAGTTACCGATCAGCCCCAGCATTTT
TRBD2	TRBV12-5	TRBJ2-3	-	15	CASALIRDYKDTQYF	TGTGCTAGTGCCCTCATCCGGGACTACAAGGATACGCAGTATTTT
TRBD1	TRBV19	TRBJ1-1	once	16	CASSIISEGARAEAFF	TGTGCCAGTAGTATAATAAGTGAGGGGGCGAGGGCTGAAGCTTTCTTT
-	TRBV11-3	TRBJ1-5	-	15	CASSRSQWGVSPQHF	TGTGCCAGCAGCAGATCACAATGGGGGGTCTCGCCCCAGCATTTT
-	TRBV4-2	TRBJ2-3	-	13	CASSQDRTDTQYF	TGTGCCAGCAGCCAAGATCGGACAGATACGCAGTATTTT
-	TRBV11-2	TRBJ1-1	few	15	CASSRPGGKNTEAFF	TGTGCCAGCAGCCGACCTGGGGGCAAGAACACTGAAGCTTTCTTT
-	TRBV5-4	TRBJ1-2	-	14	CASSLRGGGYGYTF	TGTGCCAGCAGCTTGAGGGGAGGGGGATATGGCTACACCTTC
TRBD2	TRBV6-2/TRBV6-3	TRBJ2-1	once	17	CASSFRTSGGAMDEQFF	TGTGCCAGCAGTTTCAGGACTAGCGGGGGGGCGATGGATGAGCAGTTCTTC
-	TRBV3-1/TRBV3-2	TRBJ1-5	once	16	CASSQDAGLSNQPQHF	TGTGCCAGCAGCCAAGATGCAGGGCTCAGCAATCAGCCCCAGCATTTT
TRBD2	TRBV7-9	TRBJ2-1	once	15	CASSLGTSGGNEQFF	TGTGCCAGCAGCTTGGGGACTAGCGGGGGAAATGAGCAGTTCTTC
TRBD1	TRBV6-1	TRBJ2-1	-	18	CASSAGSTGTGGRGEQFF	TGTGCCAGCAGTGCAGGGTCCACGGGAACAGGGGGTCGAGGGGAGCAGTTCTTC
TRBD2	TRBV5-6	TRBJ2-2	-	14	CASTFGGGTGELFF	TGTGCCAGCACCTTCGGGGGGGGCACCGGGGAGCTGTTTTTT
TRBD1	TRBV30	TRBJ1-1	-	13	CAWMRGPNTEAFF	TGTGCCTGGATGAGGGGGCCGAACACTGAAGCTTTCTTT
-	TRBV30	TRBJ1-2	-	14	CAWSVPGGAGGYTF	TGTGCCTGGAGTGTACCGGGAGGGGCAGGCGGCTACACCTTC
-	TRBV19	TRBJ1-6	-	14	CASSQQGGNSPLHF	TGTGCCAGTAGCCAGCAGGGAGGAAATTCACCCCTCCACTTT
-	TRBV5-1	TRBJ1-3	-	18	CASSLEWQSESSGNTIYF	TGCGCCAGCAGTTTGGAGTGGCAGTCCGAAAGCTCTGGAAACACCATATATTTT
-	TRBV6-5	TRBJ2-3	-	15	CASSYSWQGADTQYF	TGTGCCAGCAGTTACTCGTGGCAGGGCGCAGATACGCAGTATTTT
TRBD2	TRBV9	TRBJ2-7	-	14	CASAPGREMREQYF	TGTGCCAGCGCCCCCGGGCGGGAGATGCGCGAGCAGTACTTC
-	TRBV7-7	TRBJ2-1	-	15	CASSPTGGGTNEQFF	TGTGCCAGCAGCCCAACCGGCGGGGGCACGAATGAGCAGTTCTTC
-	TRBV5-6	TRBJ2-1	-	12	CASSSVFNEQFF	TGTGCCAGCAGCTCGGTATTCAATGAGCAGTTCTTC
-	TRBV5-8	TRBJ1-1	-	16	CASRWGTRVMNTEAFF	TGTGCCAGCCGCTGGGGGACTCGGGTTATGAACACTGAAGCTTTCTTT
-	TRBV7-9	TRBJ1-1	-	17	CASSLYGGMGENTEAFF	TGTGCCAGCAGCTTGTATGGGGGCATGGGGGAAAACACTGAAGCTTTCTTT
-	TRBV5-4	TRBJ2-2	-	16	CASSPRMSRYTGELFF	TGTGCCAGCAGCCCCCGCATGAGCCGATACACCGGGGAGCTGTTTTTT
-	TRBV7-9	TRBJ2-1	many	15	CASSDSLSSYNEQFF	TGTGCCAGCAGCGACTCACTTAGCTCCTACAATGAGCAGTTCTTC
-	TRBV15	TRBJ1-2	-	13	CATRSGRSDFDTF	TGTGCCACCAGATCAGGGCGGTCGGATTTCGACACCTTC
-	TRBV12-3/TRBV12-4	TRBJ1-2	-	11	CASSTGNGYTF	TGTGCCAGCAGTACAGGGAATGGCTACACCTTC
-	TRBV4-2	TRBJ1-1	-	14	CASSQEGGYAEAFF	TGTGCCAGCAGCCAAGAGGGCGGGTACGCTGAAGCTTTCTTT
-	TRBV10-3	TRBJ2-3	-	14	CAIKERTSTDTQYF	TGTGCCATCAAGGAAAGGACTAGCACAGATACGCAGTATTTT
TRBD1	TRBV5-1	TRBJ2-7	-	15	CASRTGQGAVYEQYF	TGCGCCAGCCGAACCGGACAGGGGGCGGTCTACGAGCAGTACTTC
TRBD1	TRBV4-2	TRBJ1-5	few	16	CASSQDGGTGVQPQHF	TGTGCCAGCAGCCAAGATGGAGGGACAGGGGTTCAGCCCCAGCATTTT
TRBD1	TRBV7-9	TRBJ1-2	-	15	CASSSTDRGFEGYTF	TGTGCCAGCAGCTCGACTGACAGGGGTTTTGAGGGCTACACCTTC